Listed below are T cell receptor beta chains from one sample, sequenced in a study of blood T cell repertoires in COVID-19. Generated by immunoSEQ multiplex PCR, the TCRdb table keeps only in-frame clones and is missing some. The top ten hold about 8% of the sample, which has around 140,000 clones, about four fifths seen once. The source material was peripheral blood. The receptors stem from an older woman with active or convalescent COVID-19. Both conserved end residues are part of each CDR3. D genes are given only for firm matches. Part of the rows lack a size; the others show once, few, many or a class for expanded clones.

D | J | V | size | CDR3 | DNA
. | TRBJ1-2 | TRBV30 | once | CARGFTGSGYTF | TGTGCCCGTGGGTTTACAGGGTCTGGCTACACCTTC
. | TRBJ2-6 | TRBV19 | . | CASTPGANVLTF | TGTGCCAGTACTCCTGGGGCCAACGTCCTGACTTTC
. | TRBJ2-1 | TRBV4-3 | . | CASSQVFYNEQFF | TGCGCCAGCAGCCAAGTCTTTTACAATGAGCAGTTCTTC
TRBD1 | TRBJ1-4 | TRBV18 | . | CASQTGLGEKLFF | TGTGCCAGCCAGACAGGGCTAGGTGAAAAACTGTTTTTT
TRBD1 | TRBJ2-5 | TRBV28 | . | CASRLDRQGARETQYF | TGTGCCAGCAGATTGGACCGACAGGGGGCAAGGGAGACCCAGTACTTC
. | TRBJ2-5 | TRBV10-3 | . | CAISGASVGQETQYF | TGTGCCATCAGTGGGGCTAGCGTCGGGCAAGAGACCCAGTACTTC
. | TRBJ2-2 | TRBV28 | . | CASSLRRNTGELFF | TGTGCCAGCAGTTTGCGGCGGAACACCGGGGAGCTGTTTTTT
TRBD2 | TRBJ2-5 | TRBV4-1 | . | CASSHVKRGRETQYF | TGCGCCAGCAGCCACGTCAAGCGGGGGCGGGAGACCCAGTACTTC
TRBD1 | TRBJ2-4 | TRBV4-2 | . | CASSQDWWMIRGTAKNIQYF | TGTGCCAGCAGCCAAGACTGGTGGATGATCAGGGGGACAGCCAAAAACATTCAGTACTTC
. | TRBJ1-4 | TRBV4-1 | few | CASAPKYLVTEKLFF | TGCGCCAGCGCCCCAAAATACTTGGTAACTGAAAAACTGTTTTTT
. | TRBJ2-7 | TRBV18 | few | CASSGAGLSYEQYF | TGTGCCAGCTCCGGCGCGGGACTTTCCTACGAGCAGTACTTC
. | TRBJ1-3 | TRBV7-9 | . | CASSLDMAGNTIYF | TGTGCCAGCAGCTTAGATATGGCCGGAAACACCATATATTTT
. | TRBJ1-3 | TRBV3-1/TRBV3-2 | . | CASSQDWTPGNTIYF | TGTGCCAGCAGCCAAGACTGGACACCTGGAAACACCATATATTTT
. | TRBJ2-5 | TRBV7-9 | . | CASRLDAAGETQYF | TGTGCCAGCAGACTCGACGCGGCGGGAGAGACCCAGTACTTC
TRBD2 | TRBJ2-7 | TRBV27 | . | CASSDGTSVSYEQYF | TGTGCCAGCAGCGATGGGACTAGCGTCTCCTACGAGCAGTACTTC
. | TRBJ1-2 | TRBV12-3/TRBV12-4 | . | CASSVGGFYGYTF | TGTGCCAGCAGCGTCGGGGGATTTTACGGCTACACCTTC
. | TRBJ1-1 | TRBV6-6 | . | CASSRSGAPTEAFF | TGTGCCAGCAGTCGCAGTGGGGCTCCGACTGAAGCTTTCTTT
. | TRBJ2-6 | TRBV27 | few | CASSTGTGANVLTF | TGTGCCAGCAGTACAGGGACCGGGGCCAACGTCCTGACTTTC
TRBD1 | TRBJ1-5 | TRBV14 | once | CASSKGGDRDSYSNQPQHF | TGTGCCAGCAGCAAAGGGGGGGACAGGGATAGCTATAGCAATCAGCCCCAGCATTTT
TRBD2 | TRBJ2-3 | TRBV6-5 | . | CASSSRTSGRPDTQYF | TGTGCCAGCAGTTCGCGTACTAGCGGGAGACCAGATACGCAGTATTTT
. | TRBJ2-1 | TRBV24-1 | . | CATSESSRWRFDEQFF | TGTGCCACCAGTGAATCGTCTAGATGGAGATTCGATGAGCAGTTCTTC
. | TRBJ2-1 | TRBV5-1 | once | CASSFQYPRDNEQFF | TGCGCCAGCAGCTTCCAATACCCGAGGGACAATGAGCAGTTCTTC
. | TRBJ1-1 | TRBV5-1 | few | CASSSRTTNTEAFF | TGCGCCAGCAGCTCTCGGACAACGAACACTGAAGCTTTCTTT
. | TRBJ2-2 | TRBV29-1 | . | CSVDTTNTGELFF | TGCAGCGTGGACACTACGAACACCGGGGAGCTGTTTTTT
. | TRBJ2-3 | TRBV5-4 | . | CASSLVSTSTDTQYF | TGTGCCAGCAGCTTGGTCTCTACTAGCACAGATACGCAGTATTTT
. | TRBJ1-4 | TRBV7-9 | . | CASSDEGEKLFF | TGTGCCAGCAGCGACGAGGGTGAAAAACTGTTTTTT
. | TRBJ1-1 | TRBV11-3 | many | CASSLGGPNTEAFF | TGTGCCAGCAGTTTAGGTGGCCCCAACACTGAAGCTTTCTTT
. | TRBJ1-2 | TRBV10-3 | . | CAIGGRGEYSDYGYTF | TGTGCCATCGGCGGGAGGGGGGAGTACAGCGACTATGGCTACACCTTC
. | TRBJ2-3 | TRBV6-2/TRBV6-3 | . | CASSPEGRRASTDTQYF | TGTGCCAGCAGCCCAGAGGGCCGGAGAGCTAGCACAGATACGCAGTATTTT
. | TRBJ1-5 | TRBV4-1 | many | CASSHGDSFQPQHF | TGCGCCAGCAGCCACGGGGACTCCTTCCAGCCCCAGCATTTT
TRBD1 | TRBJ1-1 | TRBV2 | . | CASKMTGTNTEAFF | TGTGCCAGCAAAATGACAGGGACGAACACTGAAGCTTTCTTT
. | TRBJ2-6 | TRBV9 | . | CASSFRPGDGANVLTF | TGTGCCAGCAGCTTCCGACCGGGGGATGGGGCCAACGTCCTGACTTTC
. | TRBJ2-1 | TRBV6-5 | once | CASSGGPEQFF | TGTGCCAGCAGCGGGGGGCCGGAGCAGTTCTTC
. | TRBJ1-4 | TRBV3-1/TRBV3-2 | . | CASSLGLTTNEKLFF | TGTGCCAGCAGCCTAGGACTGACAACTAATGAAAAACTGTTTTTT
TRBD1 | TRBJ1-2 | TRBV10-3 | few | CAISGDREVSDYGYTF | TGTGCCATCAGTGGGGACAGGGAGGTTTCCGACTATGGCTACACCTTC
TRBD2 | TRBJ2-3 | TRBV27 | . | CASSSRGLAETDTQYF | TGTGCCAGCAGTTCGAGGGGACTAGCGGAAACAGATACGCAGTATTTT
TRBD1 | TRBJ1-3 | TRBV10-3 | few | CAISGEKTGGFGNTIYF | TGTGCCATCAGTGGAGAGAAAACAGGGGGCTTTGGAAACACCATATATTTT
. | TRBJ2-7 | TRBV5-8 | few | CASSHRGGWGNYEQYF | TGTGCCAGCAGCCATCGTGGGGGGTGGGGAAACTACGAGCAGTACTTC
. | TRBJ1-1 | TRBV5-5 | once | CASSLDVQNTEAFF | TGTGCCAGCAGCTTGGACGTACAGAACACTGAAGCTTTCTTT
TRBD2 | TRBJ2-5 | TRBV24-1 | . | CATSDLSGSQETQYF | TGTGCCACCAGTGACCTTAGCGGGAGCCAAGAGACCCAGTACTTC
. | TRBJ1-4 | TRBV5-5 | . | CASSPGVTASEKLFF | TGTGCCAGCAGCCCGGGGGTGACAGCCAGTGAAAAACTGTTTTTT
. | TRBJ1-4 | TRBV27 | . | CASSLAGEGEKLFF | TGTGCCAGCAGTTTAGCGGGAGAGGGTGAAAAACTGTTTTTT
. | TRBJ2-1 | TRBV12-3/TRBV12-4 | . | CASSLDRYNEQFF | TGTGCCAGCAGTTTGGACAGATACAATGAGCAGTTCTTC
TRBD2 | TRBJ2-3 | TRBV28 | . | CASSPPPPGLAGAADTQYF | TGTGCCAGCAGCCCCCCTCCACCGGGACTAGCGGGAGCGGCAGATACGCAGTATTTT
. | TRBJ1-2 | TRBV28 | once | CASSPTPRELGYTF | TGTGCCAGCAGTCCAACTCCTAGGGAGTTGGGCTACACCTTC
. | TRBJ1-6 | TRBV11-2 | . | CASSLDGGVGSPLHF | TGTGCCAGCAGCTTAGATGGGGGGGTTGGGTCACCCCTCCACTTT
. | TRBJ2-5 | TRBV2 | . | CASKGGSGTVKETQYF | TGTGCCAGCAAAGGGGGGTCCGGGACAGTTAAAGAGACCCAGTACTTC
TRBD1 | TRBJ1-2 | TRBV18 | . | CASSPLDRDPHGYTF | TGTGCCAGCTCACCATTGGACAGGGACCCCCATGGCTACACCTTC
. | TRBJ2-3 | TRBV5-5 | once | CASSLTAGGAGGTDTQYF | TGTGCCAGCAGCTTGACGGCAGGGGGCGCGGGGGGCACAGATACGCAGTATTTT
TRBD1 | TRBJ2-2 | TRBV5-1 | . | CASNPFGQGATGELFF | TGCGCCAGCAACCCCTTCGGACAGGGGGCCACCGGGGAGCTGTTTTTT
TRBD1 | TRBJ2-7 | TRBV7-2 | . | CASSSLGGQTEQYF | TGTGCCAGCAGCAGCTTAGGGGGACAGACCGAGCAGTACTTC
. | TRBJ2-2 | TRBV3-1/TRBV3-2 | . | CASSQEGLRELFF | TGTGCCAGCAGCCAAGAGGGGCTAAGGGAGCTGTTTTTT
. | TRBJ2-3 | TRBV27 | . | CASSLRQGFTDTQYF | TGTGCCAGCAGTTTAAGGCAGGGTTTCACAGATACGCAGTATTTT
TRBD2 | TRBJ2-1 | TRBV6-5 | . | CASSYEERGGRNEQFF | TGTGCCAGCAGTTACGAGGAGCGGGGGGGCCGAAATGAGCAGTTCTTC
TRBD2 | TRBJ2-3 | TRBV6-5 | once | CASSHRLAGADTQYF | TGTGCCAGCAGCCACCGACTAGCGGGGGCAGATACGCAGTATTTT
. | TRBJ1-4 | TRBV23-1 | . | CASSRRSRGASGNEKLFF | TGCGCCAGCAGTCGCAGAAGTCGGGGGGCGTCCGGTAATGAAAAACTGTTTTTT
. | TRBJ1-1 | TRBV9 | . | CASSARNYPVSTEAFF | TGTGCCAGCAGCGCCCGGAACTACCCGGTTTCGACTGAAGCTTTCTTT
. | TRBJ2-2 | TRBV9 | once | CASSWGAGDTGELFF | TGTGCCAGCAGCTGGGGAGCCGGAGACACCGGGGAGCTGTTTTTT
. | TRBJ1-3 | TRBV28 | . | CASSLSGVTGNTIYF | TGTGCCAGCAGTCTCTCAGGGGTTACTGGAAACACCATATATTTT
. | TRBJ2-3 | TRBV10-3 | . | CAIMAGRDGDTQYF | TGTGCCATCATGGCAGGCCGGGATGGAGATACGCAGTATTTT